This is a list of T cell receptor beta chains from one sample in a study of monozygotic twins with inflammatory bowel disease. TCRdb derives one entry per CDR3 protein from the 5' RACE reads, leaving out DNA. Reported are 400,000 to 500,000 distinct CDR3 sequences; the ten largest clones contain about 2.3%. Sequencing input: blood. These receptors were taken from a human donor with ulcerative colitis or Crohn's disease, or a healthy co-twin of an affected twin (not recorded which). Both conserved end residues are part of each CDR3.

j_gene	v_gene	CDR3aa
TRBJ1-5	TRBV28	CATSSPPTPGKPQHF
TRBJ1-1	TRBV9	CASSPDRGREYATEAFF
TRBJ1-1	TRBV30	CAWRGGPNTEAFF
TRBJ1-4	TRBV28	CASSLITAVTNEKLFF
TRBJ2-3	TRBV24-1	CATSDEGQGRSDTQYF
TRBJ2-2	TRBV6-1	CASSFLTLPFNGELFF
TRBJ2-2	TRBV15	CATRFQHRTGELFF
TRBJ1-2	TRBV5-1	CASRLGQGDYGYTF
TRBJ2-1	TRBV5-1	CASSRGLAGGGANYNEQFF
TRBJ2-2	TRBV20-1	CSATTNTGNTGELFF
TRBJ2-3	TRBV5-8	CASSAGTSRSTDTQYF
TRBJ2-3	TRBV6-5	CASSYSGGGPDTQYF
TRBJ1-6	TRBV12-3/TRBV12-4	CASRTGAVTSPLHF
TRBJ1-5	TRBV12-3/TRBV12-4	CASSFVLGDQPQHF
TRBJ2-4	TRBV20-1	CSARAKNIQYF
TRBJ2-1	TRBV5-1	CGDLGRGLYNEQFF
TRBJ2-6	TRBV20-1	CSARGGGTGANVLTF
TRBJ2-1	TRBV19	CASSRDMPNEQFF
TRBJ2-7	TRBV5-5	CASSYLTSSYEQYF
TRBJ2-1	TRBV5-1	CASSLGLWGAGSNNEQFF
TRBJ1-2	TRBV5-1	CASSLEGGNYGYTF
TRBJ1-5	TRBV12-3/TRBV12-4	CASSPDRIQPQHF
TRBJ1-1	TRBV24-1	CATSDPGATEAFF
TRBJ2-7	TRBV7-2	CASSLSGGIWHEQYF
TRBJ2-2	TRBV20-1	CSAEGQTTGELFF
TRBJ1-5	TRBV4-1	CASRLGPNQPQHF
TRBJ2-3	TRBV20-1	CSGTQSRATDAQYF